The 14 T cell receptor beta chains listed next were all sequenced from one sample in a study of T cell responses to AZD1222 COVID-19 vaccine. TCRdb's copy holds only in-frame clones and misses some; the assay was immunoSEQ multiplex PCR. Among about 83,000 clones listed, over 75% were seen once. This material consisted of peripheral blood, taken on day 0 of AZD1222 vaccination. These TCRs come from an adult in good health.

The genes are TRBV6-5 and TRBJ1-1, with D perhaps TRBD1 (5 bases). Germline V gene lookup returns CDR1 MNHEY and CDR2 SVGAGI. CDR3 length equals 14 residues. V dropped 7 bases and J dropped 5 bases, with 17 bases sitting between them. This CDR3 is CASTLGAGRTEAFF. The CDR3 DNA follows: TGTGCCAGCACCCTCGGGGCAGGGAGAACTGAAGCTTTCTTT.

A few counts support this clone. This chain uses TRBV5-5 with TRBJ2-5; TRBD1 matches 10 bases. The germline gives CDR1 SGHKS, CDR2 YYEKEE (reference sequence). This CDR3 has 16 amino acids. The trim removed 1 base at V and 4 bases at J, leaving 7 bases unmatched. CDR3 bases: TGTGCCAGCAGCTTGTCCGGGACAGGGGTTAGAGAGACCCAGTACTTC. This gives the protein CASSLSGTGVRETQYF.

This sequence joins TRBV6-5 and TRBJ1-5, with a possible D match to TRBD1 (5 bases). The ends were cut back, 8 bases at V and 0 bases at J, with 11 bases in the middle. The CDR3 has 14 residues. Germline values: CDR1 MNHEY, CDR2 SVGAGI. The CDR3 DNA follows: TGTGCCAGCCAAGAGACAGATAGCAATCAGCCCCAGCATTTT. This sequence encodes CASQETDSNQPQHF.

The V gene is TRBV6-6, the J gene TRBJ2-3; D could derive from TRBD1 or TRBD2 (5 bases each). Trimming pared 2 bases from V and 6 bases from J, leaving 18 bases between. CDR3 length: 16 residues. CDR1 and CDR2 from the germline V gene are MNHNY and SVGAGI (reference sequence). The CDR3: CASSYTSGTPADTQYF. The CDR3 DNA follows: TGTGCCAGCAGTTACACGTCCGGGACCCCCGCCGATACGCAGTATTTT.

The chain carries TRBV14 and TRBJ2-2; no reliable D call. The length of the CDR3 is 14 residues. The V and J ends lost 5 bases and 4 bases respectively, with 11 bases between them. Germline loops: CDR1 SGHDN, CDR2 FVKESK. CDR3 amino acids: CASSSDWGTGELFF. As DNA, the CDR3 is TGTGCCAGCAGCTCCGACTGGGGCACCGGGGAGCTGTTTTTT.

The chain uses TRBV5-6 and TRBJ1-1, with D perhaps matching TRBD1 (6 bases). The CDR3 totals 14 residues. Germline CDR1 SGHDT, CDR2 YYEEEE. Between the trimmed V and J ends, which lost 1 base and 4 bases, there was a span of 11 bases. DNA for the CDR3: TGTGCCAGCAGCTTGCGGGACACCATCACTGAAGCTTTCTTT. This gives the protein CASSLRDTITEAFF.

This clone was picked up one time. The rearrangement joins TRBV7-8 to TRBJ2-5, with 8 bases that match TRBD2. The germline V gene encodes CDR1 SGHVS and CDR2 FQNEAQ. Trimming at V came to 4 bases and at J to 3 bases, leaving 4 bases not matched to a gene. The CDR3 is made up of 14 amino acids. DNA of the CDR3: TGTGCCAGCAGCTCGGGGGGGACCAAAGAGACCCAGTACTTC. As protein: CASSSGGTKETQYF. Full variable domain (rest looked up from reference TRBV7-8 and TRBJ2-5): GAGVSQSPRYKVAKRGQDVALRCDPISGHVSLFWYQQALGQGPEFLTYFQNEAQLDKSGLPSDRFFAERPEGSVSTLKIQRTQQEDSAVYLCASSSGGTKETQYFGPGTRLLVL.

The V call is TRBV6-5, the J call TRBJ1-3, with a weak D call TRBD1 (5 bases). V lost 5 bases and J lost 1, with 6 bases in between. Germline V gives CDR1 MNHEY, CDR2 SVGAGI. The CDR3 contains 13 residues. CDR3 coding DNA: TGTGCCAGCAGTCAGGGTTCTGGAAACACCATATATTTT. Protein: CASSQGSGNTIYF.

V usage is TRBV18 and J usage is TRBJ2-7; a weak D match, TRBD2 (6 bases). Trimming removed 2 bases at V and 5 bases at J, with 16 bases between. The CDR3 loop spans 15 amino acids. Germline V CDR1 and CDR2: KGHSH, LQKENI. The DNA for the CDR3 is TGTGCCAGCTCACCAAGTCCGGGACTGAGGAACGAGCAGTACTTC. Its translation is CASSPSPGLRNEQYF.

This clone came up a few times. J is TRBJ2-5 and V is TRBV24-1; D is undetermined. Germline V gene lookup returns CDR1 KGHDR and CDR2 SFDVKD. The CDR3 has 13 amino acids. V lost 4 bases and J lost 7, with 12 bases in between. In nucleotides, the CDR3 is TGTGCCACCAGTGACCCGACAAAGGGGACCCAGTACTTC. Translation: CATSDPTKGTQYF.

The rearrangement links TRBV28 to TRBJ2-7, with 9 bases identical to TRBD1. Germline CDR1 MDHEN, CDR2 SYDVKM. With V trimmed by 6 bases and J by 2 bases, 5 bases remained unmatched. This CDR3 spans 14 amino acids. The chain's CDR3 is CASRYRGRAYEQYF. The DNA for the CDR3 is TGTGCCAGCAGATACAGGGGGCGCGCCTACGAGCAGTACTTC.

The V and J genes are TRBV10-3 and TRBJ1-5; the D gene is possibly TRBD1 (5 bases). The CDR3 consists of 15 residues. V lost 3 bases and J lost 1, with 10 bases in between. Germline V gene lookup returns CDR1 ENHRY and CDR2 SYGVKD. This CDR3 is CAISDGTFSNQPQHF. CDR3 in DNA: TGTGCCATCAGTGACGGGACGTTCAGCAATCAGCCCCAGCATTTT.

This clone appeared a few times. The CDR3 DNA follows: TGTGCCAGCAGCTCCATCGGGAGAGGAACCGGGGAGCTGTTTTTT. It translates to CASSSIGRGTGELFF. The chain couples TRBV7-9 to TRBJ2-2; tentative D call: TRBD2 (6 bases). The CDR3 has 15 residues. Germline assignment: CDR1 SEHNR and CDR2 FQNEAQ (reference sequence). V lost 4 bases, J lost 5 bases, and 14 bases lay in between.

The V gene is TRBV10-2, the J gene TRBJ1-5; 8 bases line up with TRBD1. Germline-derived CDR1 and CDR2 are WSHSY and SAAADI. V lost 4 bases, J lost 1 base, and 3 bases stayed unmatched. This CDR3 region has 15 residues. The chain's CDR3 is CASSGDRLSNQPQHF. In nucleotides, the CDR3 is TGCGCCAGCAGTGGGGACAGGCTGAGCAATCAGCCCCAGCATTTT.